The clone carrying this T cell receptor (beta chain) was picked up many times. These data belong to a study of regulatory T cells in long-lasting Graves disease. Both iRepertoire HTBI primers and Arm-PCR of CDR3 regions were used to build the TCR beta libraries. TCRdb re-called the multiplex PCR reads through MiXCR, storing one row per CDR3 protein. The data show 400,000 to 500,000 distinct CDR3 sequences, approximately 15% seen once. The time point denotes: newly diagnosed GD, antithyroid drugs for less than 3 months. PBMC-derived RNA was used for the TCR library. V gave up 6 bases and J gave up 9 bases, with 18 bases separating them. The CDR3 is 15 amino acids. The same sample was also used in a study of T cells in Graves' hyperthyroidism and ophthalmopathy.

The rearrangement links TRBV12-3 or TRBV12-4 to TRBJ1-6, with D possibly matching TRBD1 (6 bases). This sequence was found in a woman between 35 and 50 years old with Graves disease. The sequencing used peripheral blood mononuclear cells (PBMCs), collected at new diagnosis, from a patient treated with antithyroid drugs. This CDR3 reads CASSPRGRMRSPLHF. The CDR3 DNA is TGTGCCAGCAGCCCCAGGGGAAGAATGCGTTCACCCCTCCACTTT.